This TCR beta chain was obtained from a study of blood T cell repertoires in COVID-19. At the level of the study: Italy, Spain and the United States were the sources of the convalescent and acute COVID-19 samples. T cells, B-cell-depleted T cells, or PBMCs provided the cDNA or gDNA that served as material.

Trimming shortened V by 0 bases and J by 9 bases, and 6 bases separated the two germline ends. CDR3 length: 12 amino acids. The germline V gene encodes CDR1 LGHNA and CDR2 YNFKEQ. Original analysis: Reference gene primer amplification gave nucleated cell count estimates. Assay: immunoSEQ multiplex PCR; the TCRdb copy retains only in-frame clones and omits some. V and J calls and clone size come straight from that table; D and trimming were deduced from the DNA. Here the sample spans under 250,000 clones, around nine tenths being singletons. The sequence came from a woman aged 55-70 years who had recovered from COVID-19. The sample comprised peripheral blood. The V and J genes are TRBV4-2 and TRBJ2-1; D remains unclear. Here the CDR3 reads CASSQDLVEQFF. As DNA, the CDR3 is TGTGCCAGCAGCCAAGATCTAGTTGAGCAGTTCTTC.